What follows are 6 T cell receptor beta chains derived from one specimen sequenced in a study of OX40 agonist ivuxolimab in advanced cancers. Sequencing used immunoSEQ multiplex PCR; TCRdb keeps in-frame clones, though not all of them. The table lists tens of thousands of clones, around 84% of them singletons. Sequences were derived from CD4+ or CD8+ T cells sorted from blood, sampled in a trial of the OX40 agonist ivuxolimab. Receptors were obtained from an adult with an advanced solid tumor such as melanoma, head and neck, liver or kidney cancer.

V is TRBV11-2 and J is TRBJ2-5; tentative D call: TRBD2 (6 bases). Germline V gene sequence: CDR1 SGHAT, CDR2 FQNNGV. There are 15 residues in the CDR3. V was clipped by 2 bases and J by 2 bases, with 12 bases between them. The CDR3 loop reads CASSLRGSGQETQYF. In nucleotides, the CDR3 is TGTGCCAGCAGCTTAAGGGGTAGCGGACAAGAGACCCAGTACTTC.

The rearrangement uses TRBV27 and TRBJ1-3; possible D gene TRBD1, 6 bases. Trimming left V 6 bases short and J 3 bases short, with 21 bases between. This CDR3 region has 17 residues. Germline-derived CDR1 and CDR2 are MNHEY and SMNVEV (reference sequence). The CDR3 nucleotides read TGTGCCAGCAGCCCTAAGGGGGGCCGCGCGAGTGGAAACACCATATATTTT. Its protein is CASSPKGGRASGNTIYF.

There are a few counts of this clone. The V and J genes are TRBV2 and TRBJ2-7; TRBD2 is a possible D gene (7 bases). The V end was cut by 6 bases, the J end by 4 bases, with 16 bases between. This CDR3 is 14 amino acids long. Germline V gene sequence: CDR1 SNHLY, CDR2 FYNNEI. The CDR3 DNA reads TGTGCCAGCAGGGGGGGGCGGGAGTATTACGAGCAGTACTTC. Protein sequence: CASRGGREYYEQYF.

The V call is TRBV5-1, the J call TRBJ2-3; 8 nucleotides line up with TRBD2. This CDR3 is 16 amino acids long. V dropped 0 bases and J dropped 2; count of bases not matched to a gene: 5. CDR1 is SGHRS and CDR2 is YFSETQ in the germline V gene. CDR3 DNA sequence: TGCGCCAGCAGCTTGGGGTTAGCGGGAATCACAGATACGCAGTATTTT. Protein sequence: CASSLGLAGITDTQYF.

The chain combines TRBV5-6 with TRBJ1-3; TRBD1 is a possible D gene (5 bases). The V gene lost 5 bases and the J gene lost 2 bases, with 11 bases spanning the gap. This CDR3 is 14 amino acids long. Germline lookup yields CDR1 SGHDT and CDR2 YYEEEE. As DNA, the CDR3 is TGTGCCAGCAGTCGCCCGGGGGCTGGAAACACCATATATTTT. Encoded protein: CASSRPGAGNTIYF.

The chain employs TRBV6-1 and TRBJ1-4, with D possibly matching TRBD1 (5 bases). Germline V gives CDR1 MNHNS, CDR2 SASEGT. The CDR3 is 13 amino acids. The CDR3 region has the DNA TGTGTCGTCCGACAGTGGGAAAATGAAAAACTGTTTTTT. This codes for CVVRQWENEKLFF.